A single sample is the source of the 28 T cell receptor beta chains below, sequenced in a study of T-cell memory formation after mild COVID-19. From the 5' RACE reads, TCRdb called clonotypes with MiXCR, one entry per CDR3 protein. The sample carries some 250,000 distinct CDR3 sequences, roughly 18% recorded once. Material: PBMCs or a T cell subset sorted from them (not recorded which). The receptors shown here come from a man aged 18 to 29 who had mild COVID-19 (a few samples of this study predate the infection). Cell type and time point are not known.

This clonotype occurred a few times. J is TRBJ1-3 and V is TRBV5-1, with D perhaps TRBD1 (6 bases). Germline CDR1 is SGHRS and CDR2 is YFSETQ. CDR3 length: 16 amino acids. V lost 0 bases, J lost 1 base, and 11 bases lay in between. For the CDR3, the DNA is TGCGCCAGCAGCTTGGCAGGACAGACTTCTGGAAACACCATATATTTT. Translated: CASSLAGQTSGNTIYF. The full variable domain, with the rest looked up from reference TRBV5-1 and TRBJ1-3, is KAGVTQTPRYLIKTRGQQVTLSCSPISGHRSVSWYQQTPGQGLQFLFEYFSETQRNKGNFPGRFSGRQFSNSRSEMNVSTLELGDSALYLCASSLAGQTSGNTIYFGEGSWLTVV.

The chain carries TRBV6-6 and TRBJ1-2; no reliable D call. The CDR3 runs to 13 residues. CDR1 and CDR2 (germline): MNHNY, SVGAGI (reference sequence). V lost 3 bases to trimming and J lost 4 bases, with 9 bases between them. The CDR3 nucleotides read TGTGCCAGCAGTTATGGCAGCCTCTATGGCTACACCTTC. It specifies CASSYGSLYGYTF.

The rearrangement links TRBV6-5 to TRBJ2-1, with 8 bases matching TRBD2. The germline V gene encodes CDR1 MNHEY and CDR2 SVGAGI. V trimming: 7 bases; J trimming: 2 bases; junction bases outside the gene matches: 7. The CDR3 covers 15 residues. CDR3: CASTPRRGAYNEQFF. The CDR3 DNA reads TGTGCCAGCACCCCCCGGCGGGGGGCCTACAATGAGCAGTTCTTC.

This clonotype was seen a few times. The chain is built from TRBV7-9 and TRBJ1-2; D gene uncertain. The CDR3 loop spans 13 amino acids. Trimming shortened V by 5 bases and J by 2 bases, and 9 bases separated the two germline ends. Germline CDR1 is SEHNR and CDR2 is FQNEAQ (reference sequence). CDR3: CASSTSLNYGYTF. In nucleotides, the CDR3 is TGTGCCAGCAGCACCAGCCTCAACTATGGCTACACCTTC.

This rearrangement joins TRBV27 to TRBJ2-5, with TRBD2 matching 8 bases. Germline V gene sequence: CDR1 MNHEY, CDR2 SMNVEV (reference sequence). The V and J ends lost 0 bases and 7 bases, in that order; junction bases with no gene match: 7. The CDR3 contains 15 residues. The CDR3 nucleotides are TGTGCCAGCAGTTTATCGGGGAGCGGGGGACCGACCCAGTACTTC. The encoded protein is CASSLSGSGGPTQYF.

This chain uses TRBV6-5 with TRBJ1-1; the D is unclear. The germline CDR1 and CDR2 sequences are MNHEY and SVGAGI. The CDR3 totals 16 residues. Deletions cut 0 bases from V and 3 bases from J, with 14 bases between. The CDR3 loop reads CASSYSRPRVHTEAFF. In DNA, the CDR3 is TGTGCCAGCAGTTACTCGAGACCGAGGGTCCACACTGAAGCTTTCTTT.

This chain links TRBV20-1 with TRBJ2-3; no reliable D call. Trimming stripped 0 bases from V and 1 base from J, with 11 bases between. This CDR3 region has 15 residues. CDR1 DFQATT and CDR2 SNEGSKA come from the germline V gene (reference sequence). This CDR3 is CSARDYRSGTDTQYF. The CDR3 bases are TGCAGTGCTAGAGACTATCGGAGTGGCACAGATACGCAGTATTTT.

This clonotype was seen more than once but under ten times. The chain joins TRBV7-2 to TRBJ1-2; D gene unclear. Germline V gene data show CDR1 as SGHTA and CDR2 as FQGNSA. There are 13 residues in the CDR3. V shed 5 bases and J shed 6 bases, with 13 bases lying between them. CDR3 nucleotide sequence: TGTGCCAGCAGCCCGTGGGGATTGGATGGCTACACCTTC. It specifies CASSPWGLDGYTF.

This clonotype has only a few counts. The gene calls are TRBV20-1 and TRBJ2-7; D call uncertain. The germline V gene has CDR1 DFQATT and CDR2 SNEGSKA (reference sequence). This CDR3 spans 14 amino acids. Trimming took 0 bases from V and 2 from J, leaving 11 bases between them. CDR3 in amino acids: CSARDRVRTYEQYF. DNA for the CDR3: TGCAGTGCTAGAGATCGGGTGCGCACCTACGAGCAGTACTTC.

This clonotype came up a few times. CDR3 residues: CASGSEYEQFF. The CDR3 DNA sequence: TGTGCCAGCGGCTCGGAATATGAGCAGTTCTTC. This sequence joins TRBV6-6 and TRBJ2-1; D is undetermined. Trimming cost V 8 bases and J 8 bases, with 10 bases left between them. Germline values: CDR1 MNHNY, CDR2 SVGAGI (reference sequence). The CDR3 runs to 11 residues.

The chain is built from TRBV9 and TRBJ2-7; TRBD1 matches at 8 bases. Germline assignment: CDR1 SGDLS and CDR2 YYNGEE. After removal of 4 bases from V and 1 base from J, the junction contained 13 bases not matched to a gene. CDR3 length: 17 residues. This chain's CDR3 is CASSPQVGQGASYEQYF. The CDR3 coding sequence is TGTGCCAGCAGCCCCCAGGTAGGGCAGGGGGCGTCCTACGAGCAGTACTTC.

The gene calls are TRBV18 and TRBJ1-2; no clear D gene. The germline V and J ends were trimmed by 6 bases and 4 bases, with 9 bases remaining between them. This CDR3 is built from 12 residues. Germline-derived CDR1 and CDR2 are KGHSH and LQKENI. The CDR3 DNA follows: TGTGCCAGCTCCCAGGAGTTCTATGGCTACACCTTC. This gives the protein CASSQEFYGYTF.

The chain combines TRBV29-1 with TRBJ1-2; the D is unclear. V was pared by 5 bases and J by 2 bases, with 12 bases between. The CDR3 extends over 13 amino acids. Germline V lookup: CDR1 SQVTM, CDR2 ANQGSEA. CDR3 residues: CSVWTGLNYGYTF. CDR3 coding DNA: TGCAGCGTTTGGACCGGACTGAACTATGGCTACACCTTC.

The V gene is TRBV12-3 or TRBV12-4, the J gene TRBJ1-6; D gene unclear. The CDR3 is 15 residues long. V lost 5 bases, J lost 0 bases, and 8 bases lay in between. CDR3 nucleotides: TGTGCCAGCAGTAGGAGGAGCTCCTATAATTCACCCCTCCACTTT. Translation: CASSRRSSYNSPLHF.

This clonotype was found a few times. The V and J genes are TRBV7-2 and TRBJ1-2; a possible D gene is TRBD1 (6 bases). Germline CDR1 SGHTA, CDR2 FQGNSA. There are 17 residues in the CDR3. Trimming left V 2 bases short and J 5 bases short, with 21 bases between. The chain's CDR3 is CASSLSVTDRRKYGYTF. The CDR3 region has the DNA TGTGCCAGCAGCTTATCGGTAACGGACAGACGAAAGTATGGCTACACCTTC.

A few counts support this clonotype. The chain employs TRBV5-1 and TRBJ1-4; D is uncertain. Germline assignment: CDR1 SGHRS and CDR2 YFSETQ. V was trimmed by 4 bases and J by 0 bases, leaving 16 bases between them. The CDR3 sequence is 17 residues long. Here the CDR3 DNA reads TGCGCCAGCAGCCCGGGAGCCAACCGAGCAACTAATGAAAAACTGTTTTTT. Protein sequence: CASSPGANRATNEKLFF.

The rearrangement uses TRBV20-1 and TRBJ2-7, with D possibly being TRBD1 (6 bases). The V gene's germline CDR1 is DFQATT and CDR2 SNEGSKA (reference sequence). Between the trimmed V and J ends, which lost 1 base and 4 bases, there was a span of 14 bases. The CDR3 consists of 14 residues. The CDR3 region is CSARAQGIRYEQYF. As DNA, the CDR3 is TGCAGTGCTAGAGCCCAGGGGATTCGATACGAGCAGTACTTC.

The rearrangement uses TRBV5-5 and TRBJ1-2; 9 bases are a match to TRBD1. The V and J ends lost 0 bases and 4 bases, in that order; junction bases with no gene match: 7. Germline assignment: CDR1 SGHKS and CDR2 YYEKEE (reference sequence). The length of the CDR3 is 16 residues. CDR3 protein: CASSLVAGTGTYGYTF. DNA for the CDR3: TGTGCCAGCAGCTTGGTAGCCGGGACAGGGACCTATGGCTACACCTTC.

The rearrangement links TRBV6-1 to TRBJ1-6; 7 nucleotides agree with TRBD1. V gave up 9 bases and J gave up 7 bases; unmatched junction bases: 9. The CDR3 consists of 14 residues. CDR1 is MNHNS and CDR2 is SASEGT in the germline V gene. CDR3 region: CARRYLTGNSPLHF. CDR3 coding DNA: TGTGCCAGACGATATCTGACAGGGAATTCACCCCTCCACTTT.

This clonotype was recorded a few times. The chain employs TRBV20-1 and TRBJ2-6; no clear D gene. There are 15 residues in the CDR3. Germline V gene sequence: CDR1 DFQATT, CDR2 SNEGSKA (reference sequence). V was shortened by 3 bases and J by 0 bases, with 9 bases between the two germline ends. CDR3 nucleotides: TGCAGTGCTAGTGGCGGCTCCTCTGGGGCCAACGTCCTGACTTTC. It is translated as CSASGGSSGANVLTF.

A few counts support this clonotype. The chain has TRBV5-6 and TRBJ2-2; D call uncertain. Germline-derived CDR1 and CDR2 are SGHDT and YYEEEE. The CDR3 runs to 13 residues. V dropped 0 bases and J dropped 6 bases, with 6 bases sitting between them. The CDR3, as DNA: TGTGCCAGCAGCTTGGTGGCCGCCGGGGAGCTGTTTTTT. Amino acids: CASSLVAAGELFF.

This clonotype has just a few counts. The rearrangement links TRBV7-9 to TRBJ1-1; no clear D gene. V shed 5 bases and J shed 2 bases, with 12 bases lying between them. The germline V gene encodes CDR1 SEHNR and CDR2 FQNEAQ (reference sequence). This CDR3 spans 14 amino acids. CDR3 sequence reads: CASSPAGLNTEAFF. In nucleotides, the CDR3 is TGTGCCAGCAGCCCCGCAGGTCTTAACACTGAAGCTTTCTTT.

In its sample, this clonotype was seen many times. The J gene is TRBJ2-5, the V gene TRBV2; a weak D match, TRBD1 (6 bases). Looked up from germline, CDR1 is SNHLY and CDR2 is FYNNEI. The CDR3 runs 14 residues. V lost 6 bases to trimming and J lost 2 bases, with 13 bases between them. This chain's CDR3 is CASRGGQRQETQYF. The DNA for the CDR3 is TGTGCCAGCAGGGGCGGACAGAGACAAGAGACCCAGTACTTC.

This clonotype occurred a few times. The chain couples TRBV20-1 to TRBJ2-5, with D possibly matching TRBD2 (6 bases). Trimming took off 6 bases at V and 5 bases at J, with 16 bases between the two ends. CDR3 length: 13 residues. Germline V CDR1 and CDR2: DFQATT, SNEGSKA (reference sequence). CDR3 residues: CSAKLAGGETQYF. Written as DNA, the CDR3 is TGCAGTGCGAAACTAGCTGGGGGGGAGACCCAGTACTTC.

This clonotype has only a few counts. The genes are TRBV7-2 and TRBJ1-4; D unclear. The length of the CDR3 is 14 residues. In germline, CDR1 is SGHTA, CDR2 FQGNSA. V shed 2 bases and J shed 6 bases, with 10 bases lying between them. CDR3 DNA: TGTGCCAGCAGCTTACGGACGGAATATGAAAAACTGTTTTTT. Translating it yields CASSLRTEYEKLFF.

This clonotype was seen ten or more times. J is TRBJ2-7 and V is TRBV20-1, with 7 bases fitting TRBD1. Germline loops: CDR1 DFQATT, CDR2 SNEGSKA (reference sequence). The CDR3 has 14 amino acids. V lost 1 base and J lost 0; bases outside the gene matches: 3. The CDR3 spells CSARGGTASYEQYF. The CDR3 DNA is TGCAGTGCTAGAGGTGGGACAGCCTCCTACGAGCAGTACTTC.

This clonotype was counted only a few times. The CDR3 DNA is TGTGCCAGCAGCCCAACACCCTACGAGCAGTACGTC. Translation: CASSPTPYEQYV. The V gene is TRBV7-9, the J gene TRBJ2-7, with no clear D. The CDR3 extends over 12 amino acids. Germline CDR1 SEHNR, CDR2 FQNEAQ (reference sequence). V dropped 5 bases and J dropped 2 bases, with 7 bases sitting between them.

This clonotype was seen more than once but under ten times. The chain links TRBV4-2 to TRBJ2-1; 9 bases are a match to TRBD1. The CDR3 is 16 residues long. Germline values: CDR1 LGHNA, CDR2 YNFKEQ. With V trimmed by 4 bases and J by 6 bases, 10 bases remained unmatched. The CDR3 loop is CASSRTGTGSPNEQFF. The CDR3 DNA reads TGTGCCAGCAGCCGAACCGGGACAGGGTCCCCCAATGAGCAGTTCTTC.